The clone carrying this TCR beta chain was recorded only once. Its cognate antigen is unknown. The CDR3 is 19 residues long. V shed 0 bases and J shed 3 bases, with 24 bases lying between them. Germline V CDR1 and CDR2: GTSNPN, SVGIG (reference sequence). The source of the sample is a study of shared clonotypes between healthy human individuals. Study-wide results and limits: Four donors held about 5% of naive CD4 clonotypes in common.

Assay runs were performed at deep level. TCRdb keeps only in-frame clones here, not all; method: immunoSEQ multiplex PCR. The sample contains some 1 million clones, roughly 80% of which appear only once. The genes are TRBV30 and TRBJ1-3; D not resolved. This TCR was sampled from a man aged 18 to 35 in good health. The specimen sequenced was memory CD4+ T cells sorted from blood. The subset is: CD45RA-negative fraction. The CDR3 sequence is CAWSVQGREALGSGNTIYF. CDR3 DNA: TGTGCCTGGAGTGTTCAAGGGCGGGAGGCTTTAGGTAGTGGAAACACCATATATTTT.